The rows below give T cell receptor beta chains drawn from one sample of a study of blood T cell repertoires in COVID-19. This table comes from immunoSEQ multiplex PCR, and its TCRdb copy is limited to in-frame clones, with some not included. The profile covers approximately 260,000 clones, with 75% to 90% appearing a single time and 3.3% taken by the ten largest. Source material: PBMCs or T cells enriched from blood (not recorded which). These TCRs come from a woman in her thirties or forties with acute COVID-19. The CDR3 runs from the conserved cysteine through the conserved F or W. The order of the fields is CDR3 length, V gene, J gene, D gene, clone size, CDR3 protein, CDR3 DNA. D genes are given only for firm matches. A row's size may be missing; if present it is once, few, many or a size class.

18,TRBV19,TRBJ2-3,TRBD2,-,CASSITLRLAGVGDTQYF,TGTGCCAGTAGTATCACGCTTAGACTAGCGGGAGTTGGAGATACGCAGTATTTT
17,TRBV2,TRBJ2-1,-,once,CASSAGSGRRSYNEQFF,TGTGCCAGCAGTGCCGGTAGCGGCCGTAGATCCTACAATGAGCAGTTCTTC
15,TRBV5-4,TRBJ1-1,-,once,CASRRMTEASTEAFF,TGTGCCAGCAGGAGAATGACAGAGGCGAGCACTGAAGCTTTCTTT
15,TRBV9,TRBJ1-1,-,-,CASSPPRGENTEAFF,TGTGCCAGCAGCCCCCCTAGGGGCGAGAACACTGAAGCTTTCTTT
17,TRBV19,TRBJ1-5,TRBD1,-,CASRPGQGASGNQPQHF,TGTGCCAGTAGGCCCGGACAGGGGGCGAGTGGCAATCAGCCCCAGCATTTT
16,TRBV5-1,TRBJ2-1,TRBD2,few,CASSYPTSGDGDEQFF,TGCGCCAGCTCCTACCCTACTAGCGGGGATGGGGATGAGCAGTTCTTC
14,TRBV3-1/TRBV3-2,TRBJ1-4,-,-,CASSQGARVEKLFF,TGTGCCAGCAGCCAGGGGGCGAGAGTGGAAAAACTGTTTTTT
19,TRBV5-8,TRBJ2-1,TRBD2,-,CASSLSSGTSGSIDNEQFF,TGTGCCAGCAGCTTATCATCCGGGACTAGCGGGAGTATCGACAATGAGCAGTTCTTC
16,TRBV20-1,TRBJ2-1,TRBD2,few,CSASTRLAVSYNEQFF,TGCAGTGCTAGTACGCGGCTAGCGGTCTCCTACAATGAGCAGTTCTTC
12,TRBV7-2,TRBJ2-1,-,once,CASSLTGNEQFF,TGTGCCAGCAGCTTAACGGGCAATGAGCAGTTCTTC
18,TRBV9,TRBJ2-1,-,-,CASSPGISRSSSYNEQFF,TGTGCCAGCAGCCCAGGGATTAGCAGATCAAGCTCCTACAATGAGCAGTTCTTC
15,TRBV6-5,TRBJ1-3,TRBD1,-,CASSNRDRVGNTIYF,TGTGCCAGCAGTAACCGGGACAGGGTCGGAAACACCATATATTTT
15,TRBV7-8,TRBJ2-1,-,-,CASSLVVRDYNEQFF,TGTGCCAGCAGCTTAGTTGTGCGGGACTACAATGAGCAGTTCTTC
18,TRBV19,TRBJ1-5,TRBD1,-,CASSTTGDPFYSNQPQHF,TGTGCCAGTAGCACCACAGGGGACCCCTTTTATAGCAATCAGCCCCAGCATTTT
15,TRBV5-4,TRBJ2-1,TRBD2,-,CASSLTSGIYNEQFF,TGTGCCAGCAGCTTGACTAGCGGGATCTACAATGAGCAGTTCTTC
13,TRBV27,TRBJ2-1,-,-,CASSFGSYNEQFF,TGTGCCAGCAGTTTTGGCAGCTACAATGAGCAGTTCTTC
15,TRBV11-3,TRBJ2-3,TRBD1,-,CASSPRDRETDTQYF,TGTGCCAGCAGCCCCCGGGACAGGGAAACAGATACGCAGTATTTT
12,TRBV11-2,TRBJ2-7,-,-,CASSQGIYEQYF,TGTGCCAGCAGCCAGGGAATCTACGAGCAGTACTTC
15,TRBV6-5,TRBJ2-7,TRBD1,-,CASRVTGTGTFEQYF,TGTGCCAGCAGAGTAACCGGGACAGGTACTTTCGAGCAGTACTTC
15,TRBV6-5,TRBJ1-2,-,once,CASSYSKTGILGYTF,TGTGCCAGCAGTTACTCGAAGACAGGAATTTTAGGCTACACCTTC
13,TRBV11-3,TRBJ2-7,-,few,CASSLGREDEQYF,TGTGCCAGCAGCTTAGGCAGGGAAGACGAGCAGTACTTC
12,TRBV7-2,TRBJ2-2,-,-,CASSAVAGELFF,TGTGCCTCAAGTGCGGTGGCCGGGGAGCTGTTTTTT
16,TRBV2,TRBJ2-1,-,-,CASSSLTGRSYNEQFF,TGTGCCAGCAGTTCATTAACAGGACGCTCCTACAATGAGCAGTTCTTC
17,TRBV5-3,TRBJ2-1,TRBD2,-,CARSPLFLAGGPSEQFF,TGTGCCAGAAGCCCACTCTTCTTAGCGGGAGGGCCGAGTGAGCAGTTCTTC
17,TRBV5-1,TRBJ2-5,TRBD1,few,CASSLAGTGEGQETQYF,TGCGCCAGCAGCTTGGCAGGAACAGGGGAAGGCCAAGAGACCCAGTACTTC
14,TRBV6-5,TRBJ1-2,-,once,CASSYGQEGYGYTF,TGTGCCAGCAGTTACGGGCAGGAGGGCTATGGCTACACCTTC
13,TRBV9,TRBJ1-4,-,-,CASSGTISEKLFF,TGTGCCAGCAGCGGGACAATCTCGGAAAAACTGTTTTTT
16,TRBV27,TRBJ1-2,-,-,CASSPLPDSVIGGYTF,TGTGCCAGCAGCCCCCTCCCGGACAGCGTAATAGGTGGCTACACCTTC
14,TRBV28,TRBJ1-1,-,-,CASSPGSVGTEAFF,TGTGCCAGCAGTCCCGGCAGCGTAGGCACTGAAGCTTTCTTT
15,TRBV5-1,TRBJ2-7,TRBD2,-,CASSLEVAGEGEQYF,TGCGCCAGCAGCTTGGAGGTAGCGGGTGAGGGGGAGCAGTACTTC
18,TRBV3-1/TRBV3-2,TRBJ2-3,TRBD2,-,CASSQDDPLAGVTDTQYF,TGTGCCAGCAGCCAAGATGACCCCTTAGCGGGAGTCACAGATACGCAGTATTTT
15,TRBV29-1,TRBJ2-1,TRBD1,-,CSVGARDRGPNEQFF,TGCAGCGTTGGGGCCCGGGACAGGGGGCCCAATGAGCAGTTCTTC
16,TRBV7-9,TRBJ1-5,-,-,CASSFFAGPLNQPQHF,TGTGCCAGCAGCTTTTTCGCAGGGCCTCTCAATCAGCCCCAGCATTTT
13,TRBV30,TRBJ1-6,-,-,CAWTSQEDSPLHF,TGTGCCTGGACTTCACAGGAAGATTCACCCCTCCACTTT
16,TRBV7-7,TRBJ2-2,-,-,CASSPWVSGYTGELFF,TGTGCTAGCAGCCCCTGGGTTAGCGGCTACACCGGGGAGCTGTTTTTT
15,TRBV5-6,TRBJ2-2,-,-,CASSLETGGAGELFF,TGTGCCAGCAGCTTGGAAACAGGGGGGGCCGGGGAGCTGTTTTTT
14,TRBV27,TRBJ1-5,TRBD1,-,CASSLQGAGQPQHF,TGTGCCAGCAGTTTACAGGGGGCTGGCCAGCCCCAGCATTTT
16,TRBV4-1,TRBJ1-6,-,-,CASSQVESVLNSPLHF,TGCGCCAGCAGCCAAGTAGAGAGTGTTCTGAATTCACCCCTCCACTTT
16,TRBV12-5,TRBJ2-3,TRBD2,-,CASGLTGWRELTTQYF,TGTGCTAGTGGTTTGACCGGGTGGCGGGAGTTAACTACGCAGTATTTT
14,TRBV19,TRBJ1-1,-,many,CASSIEVEDTEAFF,TGTGCCAGTAGTATAGAGGTGGAGGACACTGAAGCTTTCTTT
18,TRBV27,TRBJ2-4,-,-,CASSLSGATGEDKNIQYF,TGTGCCAGCAGTTTATCTGGGGCAACGGGAGAAGACAAAAACATTCAGTACTTC
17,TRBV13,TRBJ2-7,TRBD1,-,CASSLNRPGTGSYEQYF,TGTGCCAGCAGCTTAAACCGTCCGGGGACAGGGTCCTACGAGCAGTACTTC
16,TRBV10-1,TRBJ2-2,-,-,CASSKNRGLDTGELFF,TGCGCCAGCAGTAAAAACAGGGGACTAGACACCGGGGAGCTGTTTTTT
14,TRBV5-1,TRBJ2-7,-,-,CASSLALSSYEQYF,TGCGCCAGCAGCTTGGCTCTGAGCTCCTACGAGCAGTACTTC
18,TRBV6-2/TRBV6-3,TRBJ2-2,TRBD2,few,CASSKSLAGGPNTGELFF,TGTGCCAGCAGCAAGTCTCTAGCGGGAGGGCCGAACACCGGGGAGCTGTTTTTT
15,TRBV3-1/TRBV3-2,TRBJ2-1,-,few,CASSQEAGGYNEQFF,TGTGCCAGCAGCCAAGAGGCAGGTGGGTACAATGAGCAGTTCTTC
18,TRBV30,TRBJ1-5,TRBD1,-,CAWSRTRDRGSGNQPQHF,TGTGCCTGGAGCCGGACCCGGGACAGGGGATCCGGCAATCAGCCCCAGCATTTT
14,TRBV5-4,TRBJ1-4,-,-,CASRGEGGFEKLFF,TGTGCCAGCAGAGGCGAAGGGGGATTCGAAAAACTGTTTTTT
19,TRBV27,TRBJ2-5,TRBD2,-,CASSFRDAGGRARQETQYF,TGTGCCAGCAGTTTTCGGGACGCGGGAGGAAGGGCGCGGCAAGAGACCCAGTACTTC